Sequencing of this TCR beta chain was carried out in a study of post-analysis software for immune sequencing data. Background on the study: Progressive-relapsing, secondary progressive and relapsing-remitting multiple sclerosis were among the disease courses included. Study-level findings and limits: Elevated frequency relative to controls characterized roughly 5 TRBV segments in patients, TRBV5-6, TRBV5-1 and TRBV20-1 among them. Normalized Chao1 diversity in multiple sclerosis patients fell significantly below that of controls.

With regard to this clonotype: The antigen is undetermined.

Libraries were made from TCR beta cDNA, and they carried unique molecular identifiers. T cells, roughly 0.9 to 11 million of them, yielded about half a million cDNA molecules. TCRdb itself ran the PCR reads through MiXCR, one entry per CDR3 protein. The data contain hundreds of thousands of distinct CDR3 sequences, about 27% of them singletons. V was trimmed by 1 base and J by 2 bases, leaving 11 bases between them. Germline loops: CDR1 MNHEY, CDR2 SMNVEV (reference sequence). The CDR3 is 16 amino acids. The rearrangement uses TRBV27 and TRBJ2-2; no firm D call. This TCR was recovered from a girl between 5 and 17 years old with multiple sclerosis. Sequenced material: blood. This CDR3 is CASSLYPGFNTGELFF. The CDR3 nucleotides read TGTGCCAGCAGTTTATACCCAGGTTTCAACACCGGGGAGCTGTTTTTT.